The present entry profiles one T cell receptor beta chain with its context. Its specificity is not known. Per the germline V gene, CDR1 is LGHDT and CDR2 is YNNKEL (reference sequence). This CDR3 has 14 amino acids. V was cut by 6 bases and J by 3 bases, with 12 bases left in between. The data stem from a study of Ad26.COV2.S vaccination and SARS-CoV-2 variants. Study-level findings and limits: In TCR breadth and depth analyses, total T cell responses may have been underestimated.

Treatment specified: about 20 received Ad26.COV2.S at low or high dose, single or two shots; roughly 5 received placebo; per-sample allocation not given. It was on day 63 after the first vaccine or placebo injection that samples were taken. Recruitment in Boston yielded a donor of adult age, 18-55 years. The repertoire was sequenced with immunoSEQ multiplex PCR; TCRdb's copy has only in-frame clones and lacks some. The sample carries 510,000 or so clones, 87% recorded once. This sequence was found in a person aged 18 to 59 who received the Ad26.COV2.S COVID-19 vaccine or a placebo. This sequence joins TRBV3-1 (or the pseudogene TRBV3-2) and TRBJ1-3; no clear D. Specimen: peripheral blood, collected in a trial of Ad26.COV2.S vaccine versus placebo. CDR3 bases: TGTGCCAGCAGTCTGGGCTCTGGTGGAAACACCATATATTTT. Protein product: CASSLGSGGNTIYF.